Listed below are T cell receptor beta chains from one sample, sequenced in a study of shared clonotypes between healthy human individuals. Profiling relied on immunoSEQ multiplex PCR, and the TCRdb table lists in-frame clones only, not all of them. The sample has over a million clones, around 75% seen once. Sequencing input: memory CD4+ T cells sorted from blood. These receptors were obtained from a man aged 18 to 30 in good health. Both conserved end residues are part of each CDR3. D genes are given only for firm matches. Only part of the rows carry a size: once, few, many, or a class if the clone is expanded.

J | size | V | D | CDR3 | DNA
TRBJ2-7 | NA | TRBV5-4 | TRBD1 | CASSPGQGLEGEQYF | TGTGCCAGCAGCCCAGGACAGGGGTTGGAAGGTGAGCAGTACTTC
TRBJ2-2 | NA | TRBV30 | NA | CAWSVRGLDTGELFF | TGTGCCTGGAGTGTAAGGGGTCTGGACACCGGGGAGCTGTTTTTT
TRBJ1-6 | NA | TRBV28 | NA | CASSLVGNSPLHF | TGTGCCAGCAGTTTAGTGGGGAATTCACCCCTCCACTTT
TRBJ1-2 | NA | TRBV10-2 | NA | CASSEGDFNYGYTF | TGCGCCAGCAGTGAGGGGGATTTTAACTATGGCTACACCTTC
TRBJ1-4 | NA | TRBV6-1 | NA | CASRRGEKLFF | TGTGCCAGCAGGAGAGGTGAAAAACTGTTTTTT
TRBJ2-7 | NA | TRBV11-2 | NA | CASSLGQPYEQYF | TGTGCCAGCAGCTTAGGGCAGCCCTACGAGCAGTACTTC
TRBJ1-1 | NA | TRBV6-1 | TRBD1 | CASRDRGGSTEAFF | TGTGCCAGCAGGGACAGGGGCGGGAGCACTGAAGCTTTCTTT
TRBJ2-1 | NA | TRBV5-6 | TRBD1 | CASSLGSWTGNEQFF | TGTGCCAGCAGCTTGGGTAGCTGGACAGGCAATGAGCAGTTCTTC
TRBJ2-5 | NA | TRBV5-1 | TRBD2 | CASSSPGGSEETQYF | TGCGCCAGCAGCTCTCCCGGGGGGTCGGAAGAGACCCAGTACTTC
TRBJ1-4 | once | TRBV19 | TRBD1 | CASSGPGTVYEKLFF | TGTGCCAGTAGTGGGCCGGGGACAGTTTATGAAAAACTGTTTTTT
TRBJ2-7 | NA | TRBV5-1 | NA | CASSLAPTGTYEQYF | TGCGCCAGCAGCTTGGCCCCGACAGGCACCTACGAGCAGTACTTC
TRBJ1-5 | once | TRBV6-1 | TRBD1 | CASSEGGSGGGRNQPQHF | TGTGCCAGCAGTGAGGGAGGATCAGGGGGCGGGCGCAATCAGCCCCAGCATTTT
TRBJ2-5 | NA | TRBV5-6 | NA | CASRHQETQYF | TGTGCCAGCAGGCACCAAGAGACCCAGTACTTC